The 30 T cell receptor beta chains given below trace back to one sample, sequenced in a study of blood T cell repertoires in COVID-19. The data were produced by immunoSEQ multiplex PCR, yet TCRdb's version contains in-frame clones alone and is incomplete. This sample has tens of thousands of clones, with about 86% found just once. The sample taken for sequencing was peripheral blood. These receptors all stem from an elderly woman in a cohort sampled during active or convalescent COVID-19.

This rearrangement joins TRBV2 to TRBJ1-4; a weak D match, TRBD1 (6 bases). The CDR3 contains 15 residues. Germline V lookup: CDR1 SNHLY, CDR2 FYNNEI. V lost 6 bases to trimming and J lost 7 bases, with 18 bases between them. The CDR3 region has the DNA TGTGCCAGCAGGGATACAGGGAAGGTGGCTGAAAAACTGTTTTTT. Its translation is CASRDTGKVAEKLFF.

J is TRBJ2-1 and V is TRBV6-1; 7 bases agree with TRBD1. The germline CDR1 and CDR2 sequences are MNHNS and SASEGT. This CDR3 contains 15 residues. V gave up 2 bases and J gave up 7 bases; unmatched junction bases: 8. The CDR3 loop is CASSESVGGINEQFF. The CDR3 nucleotides read TGTGCCAGCAGTGAAAGCGTAGGGGGCATTAATGAGCAGTTCTTC.

The chain employs TRBV20-1 and TRBJ2-1; TRBD1 matches 12 bases. The V gene's germline CDR1 is DFQATT and CDR2 SNEGSKA (reference sequence). The length of the CDR3 is 15 residues. The V gene end was trimmed by 3 bases and the J gene end by 10 bases; junction bases not matched to a gene: 10. DNA for the CDR3: TGCAGTGCTAGTTCACCGGGACAGGGGGCGAAAGAGCAGTTCTTC. It specifies CSASSPGQGAKEQFF.

V and J are TRBV20-1 and TRBJ2-1; TRBD2 might be the D (6 bases). The V end was cut by 3 bases, the J end by 10 bases, with 16 bases between. From germline, CDR1 is DFQATT and CDR2 SNEGSKA (reference sequence). CDR3 size: 13 residues. CDR3 sequence reads: CSASEREPREQFF. The CDR3 region has the DNA TGCAGTGCTAGTGAACGGGAGCCTCGGGAGCAGTTCTTC.

V gene TRBV5-1 combines with J gene TRBJ2-1, with 8 bases that match TRBD2. CDR1 is SGHRS and CDR2 is YFSETQ in the germline V gene. CDR3 size: 17 residues. The V segment lost 4 bases and the J segment 0 bases; nucleotides outside the gene matches: 9. In DNA form, the CDR3 reads TGCGCCAGCAGCCTGGCTAGCGGGCGCCACTCCTACAATGAGCAGTTCTTC. Translation: CASSLASGRHSYNEQFF.

The chain uses TRBV30 and TRBJ1-5; tentative D call: TRBD1 (6 bases). Germline V gene lookup returns CDR1 GTSNPN and CDR2 SVGIG (reference sequence). V dropped 5 bases and J dropped 8 bases, with 13 bases sitting between them. The CDR3 length is 12 residues. The CDR3 spells CAWSQGIEPQHF. CDR3 in DNA: TGTGCCTGGTCACAGGGTATTGAGCCCCAGCATTTT.

This chain joins TRBV10-3 and TRBJ2-2; maybe TRBD1 (6 bases). The CDR3 runs 14 residues. CDR1 is ENHRY and CDR2 is SYGVKD in the germline V gene. Trimming shortened V by 11 bases and J by 2 bases, and 15 bases separated the two germline ends. The CDR3 spells CASKGTSNTGELFF. The CDR3, as DNA: TGTGCCTCGAAGGGGACATCAAACACCGGGGAGCTGTTTTTT.

The V gene is TRBV14, the J gene TRBJ2-3, with a possible D match to TRBD1 (5 bases). The CDR3 has 15 amino acids. In germline, CDR1 is SGHDN, CDR2 FVKESK. V lost 3 bases and J 0 bases, leaving 10 bases between the germline ends. The CDR3 nucleotides read TGTGCCAGCAGCCAGAAGGGGTTTAGCACAGATACGCAGTATTTT. It is translated as CASSQKGFSTDTQYF.

V gene TRBV6-1 combines with J gene TRBJ2-7; D remains unclear. Germline CDR1 and CDR2: MNHNS and SASEGT. The CDR3 has 17 residues. Trimming removed 0 bases at V and 0 bases at J, with 15 bases between. This chain's CDR3 is CASSEARGSFSSYEQYF. In DNA form, the CDR3 reads TGTGCCAGCAGTGAAGCGCGAGGTAGCTTTAGCTCCTACGAGCAGTACTTC.

The rearrangement uses TRBV12-3 or TRBV12-4 and TRBJ1-2; TRBD1 agrees at 7 bases. CDR3 size: 12 residues. With 5 bases clipped from V and 8 bases from J, the junction kept 5 bases outside the gene matches. CDR3 sequence: CASSEGAGGYTF. CDR3 bases: TGTGCCAGCAGTGAGGGGGCAGGAGGCTACACCTTC.

This chain links TRBV5-4 with TRBJ1-2; 7 nucleotides match TRBD1. The CDR3 covers 15 residues. The V gene end was trimmed by 0 bases and the J gene end by 2 bases; junction bases not matched to a gene: 4. Germline assignment: CDR1 SGHNT and CDR2 YYREEE (reference sequence). CDR3 nucleotides: TGTGCCAGCAGCTTGGCGCAGGGGGGAAACTATGGCTACACCTTC. Its translation: CASSLAQGGNYGYTF.

The table lists this clone with a count of one. The CDR3 is CASSSRDRTNSPLHF. The CDR3 nucleotides are TGTGCCAGCAGCTCCCGGGACAGGACTAATTCACCCCTCCACTTT. The V gene is TRBV7-2, the J gene TRBJ1-6, with 8 bases aligning to TRBD1. CDR3 length: 15 residues. With 4 bases clipped from V and 6 bases from J, the junction kept 5 bases outside the gene matches. CDR1 and CDR2 from the germline V gene are SGHTA and FQGNSA.

This rearrangement joins TRBV27 to TRBJ1-6, with TRBD1 identical over 7 bases. Germline V gene data show CDR1 as MNHEY and CDR2 as SMNVEV (reference sequence). V lost 5 bases, J lost 8 bases, and 12 bases stayed unmatched. This CDR3 contains 16 residues. The CDR3 sequence: CASSPWDRGDHSPLHF. Written as DNA, the CDR3 is TGTGCCAGCAGTCCGTGGGACAGAGGTGACCATTCACCCCTCCACTTT.

This rearrangement joins TRBV12-3 or TRBV12-4 to TRBJ1-5; D gene uncertain. V was trimmed by 6 bases and J by 2 bases, leaving 8 bases between them. The CDR3 loop spans 13 amino acids. CDR3 loop: CASSAWRNQPQHF. The CDR3 nucleotides read TGTGCCAGCAGCGCCTGGCGCAATCAGCCCCAGCATTTT.

V gene TRBV28 combines with J gene TRBJ1-1; possible D gene TRBD1, 6 bases. The V end lost 3 bases, the J end lost 10 bases, and 18 bases lay between the germline ends. From germline, CDR1 is MDHEN and CDR2 SYDVKM. The CDR3 is 14 residues long. CDR3 DNA sequence: TGTGCCAGCAGTTTTTATTCGACAGGCTTGAGAGCTTTCTTT. It encodes CASSFYSTGLRAFF.

The rearrangement joins TRBV2 to TRBJ2-3; D is unclear. The germline CDR1 and CDR2 sequences are SNHLY and FYNNEI. The CDR3 is made up of 12 amino acids. V was cut by 5 bases and J by 1 base, with 4 bases left in between. This chain's CDR3 is CASSQGTDTQYF. The CDR3 DNA is TGTGCCAGCAGTCAGGGCACAGATACGCAGTATTTT. Variable domain in full (rest from reference TRBV2 and TRBJ2-3): EPEVTQTPSHQVTQMGQEVILRCVPISNHLYFYWYRQILGQKVEFLVSFYNNEISEKSEIFDDQFSVERPDGSNFTLKIRSTKLEDSAMYFCASSQGTDTQYFGPGTRLTVL.

The chain is built from TRBV28 and TRBJ1-3; the match to TRBD1 covers 11 bases. CDR1 MDHEN and CDR2 SYDVKM come from the germline V gene. The CDR3 contains 18 residues. V shed 2 bases and J 2 bases; nucleotides not matched to a gene: 8. The CDR3 loop is CASSLGQGAQRTGNTIYF. CDR3 coding DNA: TGTGCCAGCAGTTTAGGACAGGGGGCCCAGAGGACTGGAAACACCATATATTTT.

The chain is built from TRBV3-1 (or the pseudogene TRBV3-2) and TRBJ2-7; the match to TRBD2 covers 10 bases. CDR1 is LGHDT, CDR2 YNNKEL, per germline (reference sequence). Losses at the gene ends were 4 bases for V and 3 bases for J; bases not matched to a gene: 6. This CDR3 spans 15 amino acids. The CDR3 region is CASSPGLAENYEQYV. The CDR3 region has the DNA TGTGCCAGCAGCCCAGGACTAGCGGAGAACTACGAGCAGTACGTC.

The chain's CDR3 is CASSNQGYYGYTF. CDR3 nucleotide sequence: TGTGCCAGCAGTAATCAGGGTTACTATGGCTACACCTTC. The gene calls are TRBV28 and TRBJ1-2, with D possibly TRBD1 on 5 matching bases. The germline V gene has CDR1 MDHEN and CDR2 SYDVKM. The CDR3 is 13 amino acids. Trimming took off 5 bases at V and 3 bases at J, with 10 bases between the two ends.

The chain combines TRBV15 with TRBJ1-4; tentatively, D is TRBD1 (5 bases). V shed 0 bases and J shed 8 bases, with 10 bases lying between them. Germline CDR1 and CDR2: LNHNV and YYDKDF (reference sequence). This CDR3 has 14 amino acids. The CDR3 region is CATSREGPLEKLFF. CDR3 nucleotides: TGTGCCACCAGCAGAGAGGGGCCCCTAGAAAAACTGTTTTTT.

This sequence joins TRBV6-5 and TRBJ1-2; D perhaps matches TRBD1 (6 bases). The CDR3 extends over 14 amino acids. The germline V gene has CDR1 MNHEY and CDR2 SVGAGI. Deletions cut 6 bases from V and 3 bases from J, with 14 bases between. The CDR3, as DNA: TGTGCCAGCAGGGGGGGGCAGACTCACTATGGCTACACCTTC. Residues: CASRGGQTHYGYTF.

V usage is TRBV7-3 and J usage is TRBJ2-1, with 14 bases that match TRBD2. This CDR3 spans 16 amino acids. After removal of 4 bases from V and 9 bases from J, the junction contained 8 bases not matched to a gene. The V gene's germline CDR1 is SGHTA and CDR2 FQGTGA. The DNA for the CDR3 is TGTGCCAGCAGCTCTTCGGGACTAGCGGGAGTCAGTGAGCAGTTCTTC. Amino acid sequence: CASSSSGLAGVSEQFF.

V gene TRBV12-2 combines with J gene TRBJ2-7; the table's D gene call, TRBD2, was not cross checked with the DNA. TRBV12-2 is designated a pseudogene. The CDR3 sequence is 18 residues long. CDR3 sequence: CASRLTSLTSGSSYEQYV. In nucleotides, the CDR3 is TGTGCAAGTCGCTTAACTTCCCTTACTAGCGGAAGCTCCTACGAGCAGTACGTC.

The chain couples TRBV18 to TRBJ1-2, with TRBD1 identical over 7 bases. With 2 bases clipped from V and 2 bases from J, the junction kept 2 bases outside the gene matches. Germline CDR1 and CDR2: KGHSH and LQKENI. This CDR3 region has 14 residues. The CDR3 reads CASSPDRDNYGYTF. In DNA form, the CDR3 reads TGTGCCAGCTCACCAGACAGGGACAACTATGGCTACACCTTC.

The chain couples TRBV18 to TRBJ2-5, with D perhaps TRBD2 (5 bases). Trimming took off 3 bases at V and 0 bases at J, with 8 bases between the two ends. The CDR3 runs to 14 residues. Germline V gene data show CDR1 as KGHSH and CDR2 as LQKENI. CDR3 sequence reads: CASSPLSDQETQYF. The CDR3 nucleotides are TGTGCCAGCTCACCTCTTAGCGACCAAGAGACCCAGTACTTC.

This clone was seen a handful of times. The rearrangement links TRBV27 to TRBJ1-1, with unresolved D. This CDR3 region has 13 residues. Germline V gene lookup returns CDR1 MNHEY and CDR2 SMNVEV (reference sequence). V lost 3 bases and J 6 bases, leaving 11 bases between the germline ends. CDR3 amino acids: CASSLIWEAEAFF. The CDR3 DNA reads as TGTGCCAGCAGTTTGATATGGGAGGCTGAAGCTTTCTTT.

The chain employs TRBV6-1 and TRBJ1-4; a possible D gene is TRBD1 (5 bases). The CDR3 has 15 amino acids. The germline V gene encodes CDR1 MNHNS and CDR2 SASEGT. Trimming cost V 3 bases and J 4 bases, with 12 bases left between them. In DNA, the CDR3 is TGTGCCAGCAGTGATATTGGACACGGTAATGAAAAACTGTTTTTT. This sequence encodes CASSDIGHGNEKLFF.

In this sample, this clone turned up a few times. V is TRBV6-6 and J is TRBJ1-1; D not certain. The germline V gene encodes CDR1 MNHNY and CDR2 SVGAGI (reference sequence). Trimming took off 6 bases at V and 1 base at J, with 9 bases between the two ends. This CDR3 spans 13 amino acids. CDR3 DNA sequence: TGTGCCAGCAGGCACACAGAGAACACTGAAGCTTTCTTT. Translating it yields CASRHTENTEAFF.

Remarks on this clone: One junction end disagrees with the germline gene, perhaps due to a read error. CDR3 coding DNA: TGTGCTAGCAGCTTCCAATGGGAGAGCTCTGGAAACACCATATATTTT. Encoded protein: CASSFQWESSGNTIYF. The gene calls are TRBV7-7 and TRBJ1-3; D gene ambiguous. Germline lookup yields CDR1 SSHAT and CDR2 FNYEAQ (reference sequence). This CDR3 is built from 16 residues.

The chain combines TRBV19 with TRBJ1-3, with no clear D. V was shortened by 1 base and J by 2 bases, with 9 bases between the two germline ends. This CDR3 is built from 15 residues. Germline V CDR1 and CDR2: LNHDA, SQIVND (reference sequence). The CDR3 region has the DNA TGTGCCAGTAGTATAGGGAATGGAGCTGGAAACACCATATATTTT. Encoded protein: CASSIGNGAGNTIYF.